This note documents a single T cell receptor (beta chain) sequence. This sample is drawn from a study of blood T cell repertoires in COVID-19. The overall study: The cDNA or gDNA used as material had been derived from T cells, B-cell-depleted T cells, or PBMCs.

In the source study's methods: Reference gene primer amplification gave nucleated cell count estimates. The protocol was immunoSEQ multiplex PCR, while the TCRdb copy is restricted to in-frame clones and leaves out a portion. The V and J calls and clone size were taken over from that table, and D and trimming were inferred from the DNA. Of 180,000 or so clones listed, roughly 87% are singletons. Ages ranged from 18 to 89 years, with residence in around 24 US areas. Participant reports of clinical history set cohort assignment. Per germline, CDR1 SNHLY and CDR2 FYNNEI. The J segment lost 3 bases and the V segment lost 3 bases, leaving 12 bases of the junction unmatched. The CDR3 covers 17 residues.

V gene TRBV2 combines with J gene TRBJ2-5, with 8 bases identical to TRBD2. Material for sequencing was PBMCs or T cells enriched from blood (not recorded which). The receptor was derived from a human donor with acute COVID-19. The donor label of this sample is uncertain. The CDR3: CASSDRGSGMRKETQYF. In nucleotides, the CDR3 is TGTGCCAGCAGTGACCGAGGTAGCGGGATGAGAAAAGAGACCCAGTACTTC.